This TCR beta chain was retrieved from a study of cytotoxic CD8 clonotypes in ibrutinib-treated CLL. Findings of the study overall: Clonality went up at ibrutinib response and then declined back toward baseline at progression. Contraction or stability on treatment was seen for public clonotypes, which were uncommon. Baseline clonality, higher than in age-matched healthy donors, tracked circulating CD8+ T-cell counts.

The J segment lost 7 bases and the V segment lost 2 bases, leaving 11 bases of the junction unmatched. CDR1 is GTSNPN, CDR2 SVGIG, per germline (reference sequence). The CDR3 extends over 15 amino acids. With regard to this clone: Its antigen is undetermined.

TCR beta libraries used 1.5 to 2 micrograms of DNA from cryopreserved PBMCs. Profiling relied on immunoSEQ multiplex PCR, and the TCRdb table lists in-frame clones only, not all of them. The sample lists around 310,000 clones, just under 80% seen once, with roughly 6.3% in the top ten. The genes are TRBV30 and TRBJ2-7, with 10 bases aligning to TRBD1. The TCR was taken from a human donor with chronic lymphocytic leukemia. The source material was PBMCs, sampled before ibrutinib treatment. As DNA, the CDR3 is TGTGCCTGGAGTTTGAGGGACAGGGGAGTCTTTGAGCAGTACTTC. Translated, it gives CAWSLRDRGVFEQYF. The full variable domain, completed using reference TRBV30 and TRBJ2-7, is SQTIHQWPATLVQPVGSPLSLECTVEGTSNPNLYWYRQAAGRGLQLLFYSVGIGQISSEVPQNLSASRPQDRQFILSSKKLLLSDSGFYLCAWSLRDRGVFEQYFGPGTRLTVT.